This TCR beta chain came from a study of shared clonotypes between healthy human individuals. Broader study findings: Across subsets, estimated richness was generally greater for naive than for memory populations.

The protocol was immunoSEQ multiplex PCR, while the TCRdb copy is restricted to in-frame clones and leaves out a portion. The profile shows about 2.1 million clones, 90% to 95% of them singletons. Comments on this clone: Its antigen remains unidentified.

CD45RO negativity and positive selection for CCR7 defined naive CD8 cells, a population that excluded terminally differentiated effector memory CD45RA+ cells. Germline lookup yields CDR1 MNHEY and CDR2 SMNVEV (reference sequence). Between the trimmed V and J ends, which lost 6 bases and 4 bases, there was a span of 12 bases. This CDR3 spans 13 amino acids. The TCR sequence derives from a man aged 18-30 years in good health. Some clones in this sample may be carry-over from other donors' samples. The chain couples TRBV27 to TRBJ2-5, with D uncertain. Sequencing input: naive CD8+ T cells from PBMCs. The CDR3 loop reads CASSLAYGETQYF. CDR3 bases: TGTGCCAGCAGCCTCGCTTACGGAGAGACCCAGTACTTC.